The 9 T cell receptor beta chains below all came from one sample that was sequenced in a study of siplizumab effects on memory and regulatory T cells. Measured with immunoSEQ multiplex PCR; TCRdb has only the in-frame clones, and not every one. The table shows around 18,000 clones, with roughly 49% occurring only once. Antigen specificity for these receptors is unknown. Over a period of approximately 6 days at 37 degrees C, the mixed lymphocyte reaction cells were cocultured. Sample: CFSE-low (dividing) CD4+ T cells sorted from an allogeneic mixed lymphocyte reaction. The receptor source for this set is a human donor in good health; the cells came from an allogeneic mixed lymphocyte reaction.

By share, this clone ranks as medium-sized. This chain links TRBV7-9 with TRBJ1-1, with D possibly matching TRBD1 (6 bases). This CDR3 has 14 amino acids. V was cut by 0 bases and J by 11 bases, with 16 bases left in between. Looked up from germline, CDR1 is SEHNR and CDR2 is FQNEAQ (reference sequence). Here the CDR3 reads CASSLADEGVWAFF. CDR3 nucleotides: TGTGCCAGCAGCTTAGCCGATGAGGGGGTGTGGGCTTTCTTT.

The chain couples TRBV18 to TRBJ1-2; TRBD1 matches 9 bases. The ends lost 4 bases at V and 1 base at J; junction bases unmatched: 4. Germline CDR1 reads KGHSH; CDR2 reads LQKENI. This CDR3 is built from 15 residues. CDR3 amino acids: CASSQGTGNNYGYTF. Here the CDR3 DNA reads TGTGCCAGCTCACAGGGGACAGGGAATAACTATGGCTACACCTTC.

This chain links TRBV5-4 with TRBJ1-5, with D maybe TRBD1 (6 bases). Trimming stripped 3 bases from V and 3 bases from J, with 10 bases between. In germline, CDR1 is SGHNT, CDR2 YYREEE (reference sequence). The CDR3 spans 14 residues. The CDR3 loop reads CASSSLGHNQPQHF. The CDR3 DNA follows: TGTGCCAGCAGCTCTCTGGGACACAATCAGCCCCAGCATTTT.

A word on this clone: A read error may explain this, as a much larger clone is one base away. Other DNA sequences of this sample code for an identical CDR3. The chain combines TRBV7-2 with TRBJ1-1, with D maybe TRBD1 (6 bases). Germline CDR1 is SGHTA and CDR2 is FQGNSA. The V end was cut by 4 bases, the J end by 5 bases, with 11 bases between. This CDR3 comprises 13 residues. CDR3: CASSYRVGTEAFF. The CDR3, as DNA: TGTGCCAGCAGCTACAGGGTAGGGACTGAAGCTTTCTTT.

This clone has a handful of counts. The chain joins TRBV7-9 to TRBJ1-3, with D unresolved. The CDR3 is 12 residues long. Trimming took 7 bases from V and 1 from J, leaving 5 bases between them. Germline V gene data show CDR1 as SEHNR and CDR2 as FQNEAQ (reference sequence). This CDR3 is CASKESGNTIYF. CDR3 coding DNA: TGTGCCAGCAAAGAGTCTGGAAACACCATATATTTT.

The CDR3 spells CASSLVQGGNYGYTF. The DNA for the CDR3 is TGTGCCAGCAGCTTAGTGCAAGGCGGCAACTATGGCTACACCTTC. V gene TRBV7-2 combines with J gene TRBJ1-2; D gene unclear. The V end was cut by 1 base, the J end by 2 bases, with 11 bases between. The germline CDR1 and CDR2 sequences are SGHTA and FQGNSA. This CDR3 comprises 15 residues.

This clone was seen a few times. V is TRBV5-4 and J is TRBJ1-1, with no clear D. Trimming left V 0 bases short and J 1 base short, with 7 bases between. Germline V gene lookup returns CDR1 SGHNT and CDR2 YYREEE (reference sequence). The CDR3 loop spans 14 amino acids. For the CDR3, the DNA is TGTGCCAGCAGCTTGGGACCGACGAACACTGAAGCTTTCTTT. This encodes CASSLGPTNTEAFF.

This chain uses TRBV10-3 with TRBJ1-4; D is ambiguous. Germline lookup yields CDR1 ENHRY and CDR2 SYGVKD. CDR3 length equals 14 residues. Trimming removed 8 bases at V and 8 bases at J, with 18 bases between. The DNA of the CDR3 is TGTGCCATCGGGAAGGACCCGAGAGGGGAAAAACTGTTTTTT. Encoded protein: CAIGKDPRGEKLFF.

The J gene is TRBJ2-3, the V gene TRBV7-3, with 8 bases matching TRBD2. The V and J ends lost 1 base and 3 bases, in that order; junction bases with no gene match: 9. This CDR3 contains 17 residues. Germline V gene lookup returns CDR1 SGHTA and CDR2 FQGTGA. CDR3 loop: CASSLIAGIPSTDTQYF. Written as DNA, the CDR3 is TGTGCCAGCAGCTTAATAGCGGGGATCCCATCGACAGATACGCAGTATTTT.